Ten or more counts support the clone carrying this TCR beta chain. Its cognate antigen is unknown. Every diagnosis used clinical symptoms, serum thyroxine and TRAb, thyroid ultrasound and orbital computed tomography. PBMCs were obtained from roughly 10 ml fresh peripheral blood. From RNA transcripts, TCR beta CDR3 regions were amplified. When the TCR CDR3 underwent first-round RT-PCR, the HTBI primer set was used. TCRdb recomputed calls from the multiplex PCR reads with MiXCR, one row per CDR3 protein. The sample has roughly 570,000 distinct CDR3 sequences, 15% to 17% seen once. This record belongs to a study of T cells in Graves' hyperthyroidism and ophthalmopathy. Study-wide results and caveats: A model of 13 V-J features distinguished ophthalmopathy from stable hyperthyroidism.

Germline lookup yields CDR1 MNHEY and CDR2 SMNVEV (reference sequence). This CDR3 region has 15 residues. V lost 3 bases, J lost 1 base, and 3 bases stayed unmatched. The chain couples TRBV27 to TRBJ2-7; TRBD1 agrees at 10 bases. Sequencing was done on a sample of blood. The sequence was obtained from a young woman with Graves' hyperthyroidism. The CDR3 loop reads CASSLTGGGSYEQYF. The CDR3 DNA reads TGTGCCAGCAGTTTGACAGGGGGCGGTTCCTACGAGCAGTACTTC.